Below, 3 T cell receptor beta chains from the same sample are listed, as sequenced in a study of T cells after yellow fever vaccination. MiXCR was run by TCRdb on the 5' RACE reads, yielding one entry per CDR3 protein. The sample has roughly 50,000 distinct CDR3 sequences, roughly 7.3% seen once; the top ten hold 28%. This specimen was CD8+ T cells sorted from PBMCs, taken less than 18 days after the first yellow fever vaccination. Source of these receptors: a man younger than 35 who received the YFV17D yellow fever vaccine.

Ten or more counts support this clonotype. This chain uses TRBV6-5 with TRBJ2-6; unclear D gene. The CDR3 sequence is 17 residues long. Trimming removed 6 bases from V and 4 bases from J, with 19 bases in between. Germline CDR1 reads MNHEY; CDR2 reads SVGAGI. The CDR3 sequence is CASSTRAVGSGANVLTF. CDR3 DNA sequence: TGTGCCAGCAGCACCCGGGCAGTAGGGTCCGGGGCCAACGTCCTGACTTTC.

The chain carries TRBV20-1 and TRBJ1-6; 9 nucleotides line up with TRBD1. In germline, CDR1 is DFQATT, CDR2 SNEGSKA (reference sequence). V was clipped by 3 bases and J by 6 bases; unmatched bases: 3. The CDR3 is 14 residues long. The CDR3 DNA reads TGCAGTGCTAGTCTGGGACAGGGTAATTCACCCCTCCACTTT. This sequence encodes CSASLGQGNSPLHF.

This clonotype was detected many times. The chain uses TRBV27 and TRBJ1-4; weak D call: TRBD1 (5 bases). Germline lookup yields CDR1 MNHEY and CDR2 SMNVEV (reference sequence). The CDR3 contains 18 residues. Trimming shortened V by 4 bases and J by 4 bases, and 22 bases separated the two germline ends. Here the CDR3 reads CASSSLGEIGPINEKLFF. The CDR3 bases are TGTGCCAGCAGTTCATTAGGGGAAATAGGCCCAATTAATGAAAAACTGTTTTTT.